This TCR beta chain is drawn from a study of blood T cells in healthy people across ages. Together with a sample-barcoded 5' primer, a J-beta primer mix was included in a second PCR lasting 7 to 11 cycles. Via MiXCR, TCRdb re-called the 5' RACE reads, giving one row per CDR3 protein. The sample has 650,000 to 700,000 distinct CDR3 sequences, over 40% seen once. Donors were healthy Caucasian individuals from Russia aged roughly 6 to 95. There were at least 5.5 micrograms of total RNA extracted from every sample. CDR1 and CDR2 from the germline V gene are SGHAT and FQNNGV. Trimming took off 3 bases at V and 5 bases at J, with 13 bases between the two ends. This CDR3 has 14 residues. Findings of the study overall: Fewer expanded clones and more diversity marked long-lived versus aged donors. Roughly linear age-related decline in beta diversity appeared, significant by age around 40.

On this clonotype itself: The antigen is undetermined.

The TCR comes from an elderly woman in good health. The chain recombines TRBV11-2 with TRBJ1-1; D remains ambiguous. The specimen sequenced was blood. Written as DNA, the CDR3 is TGTGCCAGCAGCTTGGGATTGGGTGGGACTGAAGCTTTCTTT. Translation gives CASSLGLGGTEAFF.